Below are 26 T cell receptor beta chains sequenced from a single sample in a study of T-cell reconstitution after alpha-beta-depleted transplantation in children. Construction of the TCRbeta library involved unique molecular identifiers. TCRdb reprocessed the PCR reads via MiXCR and lists one record per CDR3 protein. The table includes about 980,000 distinct CDR3 sequences, roughly 29% detected once. The source material was PBMCs, mostly from graft donor cells, sampled 360 days after TCRalphabeta/CD19-depleted stem cell transplant. The receptors originated from a boy less than two years old who had a stem cell transplant for SCID, so the T cells may come from the graft donor.

This clonotype appeared a single time. The genes are TRBV18 and TRBJ2-3; possible D gene TRBD1, 6 bases. V lost 3 bases and J 5 bases, leaving 12 bases between the germline ends. The CDR3 consists of 14 residues. From germline, CDR1 is KGHSH and CDR2 LQKENI. Here the CDR3 DNA reads TGTGCCAGCTCACCGGCAGGGGCTCAAGATACGCAGTATTTT. Residues: CASSPAGAQDTQYF.

This clonotype was counted between two and nine times. The CDR3 sequence: CASTHSAGGVGEQYF. DNA of the CDR3: TGTGCCAGCACCCATTCGGCAGGGGGCGTGGGCGAGCAGTACTTC. This chain joins TRBV7-6 and TRBJ2-7; 8 positions match TRBD1. Germline V gene lookup returns CDR1 SGHVS and CDR2 FNYEAQ. Losses at the gene ends were 7 bases for V and 6 bases for J; bases not matched to a gene: 14. CDR3 length: 15 amino acids.

This clonotype was counted only a few times. The rearrangement joins TRBV11-2 to TRBJ2-1; 7 positions match TRBD2. CDR3 size: 18 residues. With V trimmed by 1 base and J by 5 bases, 14 bases remained unmatched. Germline values: CDR1 SGHAT, CDR2 FQNNGV. The CDR3 protein is CASSLGGLWGLLNNEQFF. The CDR3 DNA sequence: TGTGCCAGCAGCTTAGGAGGGTTGTGGGGACTACTAAACAATGAGCAGTTCTTC.

This clonotype has more than one count but fewer than ten. The V and J genes are TRBV20-1 and TRBJ2-2, with D perhaps TRBD1 (6 bases). This CDR3 has 14 residues. Germline assignment: CDR1 DFQATT and CDR2 SNEGSKA (reference sequence). Deletions cut 0 bases from V and 5 bases from J, with 10 bases between. The CDR3 bases are TGCAGTGCTAGAGACAGGGGCAGGACCGGGGAGCTGTTTTTT. It translates to CSARDRGRTGELFF.

The chain recombines TRBV14 with TRBJ2-3; TRBD2 matches 12 bases. CDR1 is SGHDN, CDR2 FVKESK, per germline. The CDR3 has 17 residues. V lost 0 bases to trimming and J lost 2 bases; unmatched junction nucleotides: 3. CDR3 residues: CASSQDLAGGNTDTQYF. For the CDR3, the DNA is TGTGCCAGCAGCCAAGATCTAGCGGGGGGGAACACAGATACGCAGTATTTT.

The chain couples TRBV12-3 or TRBV12-4 to TRBJ1-1, with TRBD1 as a possible D gene (6 bases). This CDR3 is built from 14 residues. V shed 8 bases and J shed 1 base, with 14 bases lying between them. The CDR3 nucleotides read TGTGCCAGCTCCATACGGGGGCGGAACACTGAAGCTTTCTTT. This encodes CASSIRGRNTEAFF.

The chain carries TRBV14 and TRBJ1-2; maybe TRBD1 (6 bases). Germline CDR1 SGHDN, CDR2 FVKESK. V lost 4 bases, J lost 5 bases, and 11 bases lay in between. This CDR3 spans 13 amino acids. The CDR3 is CASSLQQGYGYTF. CDR3 bases: TGTGCCAGCAGCCTACAACAGGGATATGGCTACACCTTC.

The chain carries TRBV28 and TRBJ1-2; 8 bases fit TRBD1. The ends lost 4 bases at V and 0 bases at J; junction bases unmatched: 7. The CDR3 spans 16 residues. Germline lookup yields CDR1 MDHEN and CDR2 SYDVKM. This CDR3 is CASSYTGQEANYGYTF. CDR3 sequence (DNA): TGTGCCAGCAGTTACACGGGACAGGAAGCTAACTATGGCTACACCTTC.

The sample holds a few counts of this clonotype. The V gene is TRBV10-2, the J gene TRBJ1-5; D remains ambiguous. This CDR3 region has 17 residues. Germline V gene data show CDR1 as WSHSY and CDR2 as SAAADI. Trimming stripped 3 bases from V and 0 bases from J, with 15 bases between. The CDR3, as DNA: TGCGCCAGCAGTGACTACGGAGGGCAGACTAGCAATCAGCCCCAGCATTTT. It encodes CASSDYGGQTSNQPQHF.

This clonotype was counted only a few times. The V and J genes are TRBV7-2 and TRBJ1-3; D unresolved. Trimming pared 4 bases from V and 0 bases from J, leaving 7 bases between. In germline, CDR1 is SGHTA, CDR2 FQGNSA. The CDR3 runs to 14 residues. CDR3 nucleotide sequence: TGTGCCAGCAGCTCCCTCATCTCTGGAAACACCATATATTTT. This codes for CASSSLISGNTIYF.

The chain combines TRBV20-1 with TRBJ2-3, with 9 bases matching TRBD1. CDR1 and CDR2 from the germline V gene are DFQATT and SNEGSKA (reference sequence). V was clipped by 6 bases and J by 2 bases; unmatched bases: 12. The CDR3 covers 16 residues. The chain's CDR3 is CSAPGQGQRYTDTQYF. The CDR3 coding sequence is TGCAGTGCCCCCGGACAGGGGCAAAGATACACAGATACGCAGTATTTT.

The chain employs TRBV2 and TRBJ2-7; TRBD2 aligns across 7 bases. V lost 10 bases and J lost 3; bases outside the gene matches: 15. Germline values: CDR1 SNHLY, CDR2 FYNNEI. The CDR3 has 15 amino acids. The CDR3: CATEPVHGGIYEQYF. CDR3 coding DNA: TGTGCCACCGAACCAGTCCACGGGGGGATCTACGAGCAGTACTTC.

The chain employs TRBV15 and TRBJ1-3; D is unclear. Per germline, CDR1 LNHNV and CDR2 YYDKDF (reference sequence). Trimming took 5 bases from V and 0 from J, leaving 8 bases between them. The CDR3 contains 14 residues. The CDR3 protein is CATSGPRSGNTIYF. In DNA, the CDR3 is TGTGCCACCAGCGGACCGCGCTCTGGAAACACCATATATTTT. Looking up the rest from reference TRBV15 and TRBJ1-3 gives the full variable domain: DAMVIQNPRYQVTQFGKPVTLSCSQTLNHNVMYWYQQKSSQAPKLLFHYYDKDFNNEADTPDNFQSRRPNTSFCFLDIRSPGLGDTAMYLCATSGPRSGNTIYFGEGSWLTVV.

This clonotype was observed a handful of times. The chain employs TRBV29-1 and TRBJ1-3; 9 nucleotides agree with TRBD1. This CDR3 spans 15 amino acids. Trimming at V came to 6 bases and at J to 0 bases, leaving 6 bases not matched to a gene. From germline, CDR1 is SQVTM and CDR2 ANQGSEA. The CDR3 protein is CSVTGQGTSGNTIYF. CDR3 nucleotide sequence: TGCAGCGTAACCGGACAGGGGACCTCTGGAAACACCATATATTTT. The full variable domain, with the rest looked up from reference TRBV29-1 and TRBJ1-3, is SAVISQKPSRDICQRGTSLTIQCQVDSQVTMMFWYRQQPGQSLTLIATANQGSEATYESGFVIDKFPISRPNLTFSTLTVSNMSPEDSSIYLCSVTGQGTSGNTIYFGEGSWLTVV.

The J gene is TRBJ2-7, the V gene TRBV29-1; TRBD1 agrees at 8 bases. The CDR3 spans 13 residues. CDR1 SQVTM and CDR2 ANQGSEA come from the germline V gene. J was trimmed by 4 bases and V by 4 bases; bases with no gene match: 6. CDR3 sequence (DNA): TGCAGCGTTGGGGGGACAGGCCCTTACGAGCAGTACTTC. It encodes CSVGGTGPYEQYF.

This clonotype was observed at least ten times. The chain recombines TRBV7-9 with TRBJ1-2; D possibly corresponds to TRBD1 (6 bases). V lost 4 bases and J 7 bases, leaving 16 bases between the germline ends. In germline, CDR1 is SEHNR, CDR2 FQNEAQ (reference sequence). The CDR3 is 14 amino acids. CDR3 loop: CASSSSGGVGGYTF. CDR3 coding DNA: TGTGCCAGCAGCTCGTCCGGGGGCGTGGGTGGCTACACCTTC.

V usage is TRBV6-2 or TRBV6-3 and J usage is TRBJ1-6; 7 bases are a match to TRBD1. Trimming took 7 bases from V and 5 from J; bases not matched to a gene: 8. The CDR3 totals 15 residues. Germline CDR1 reads MNHEY; CDR2 reads SVGEGT. The CDR3 sequence: CASTKGGFNNSPLHF. In nucleotides, the CDR3 is TGTGCCAGCACCAAAGGGGGCTTTAATAATTCACCCCTCCACTTT.

This clonotype was found a few times. V gene TRBV6-1 combines with J gene TRBJ2-1; D gene unclear. V dropped 4 bases and J dropped 7 bases, with 14 bases sitting between them. The CDR3 sequence is 14 residues long. Germline V lookup: CDR1 MNHNS, CDR2 SASEGT. The CDR3 coding sequence is TGTGCCAGCAGTGGCAAGAGCGCGAGTAATGAGCAGTTCTTC. It encodes CASSGKSASNEQFF.

On this clonotype: Mismatch with germline at one junction end may stem from a read error. The rearrangement joins TRBV5-1 to TRBJ2-7; D gene ambiguous. Germline V gives CDR1 SGHRS, CDR2 YFSETQ. CDR3 length equals 15 residues. The CDR3 DNA sequence: TGCGCCGGCAGCTTGGCCGGTAGGGACTCCTACGAGCAGTACTTC. This codes for CAGSLAGRDSYEQYF.

This clonotype showed up many times. V usage is TRBV5-6 and J usage is TRBJ1-2; D gene uncertain. V was pared by 0 bases and J by 8 bases, with 5 bases between. This CDR3 region has 11 residues. Germline CDR1 is SGHDT and CDR2 is YYEEEE. The CDR3 DNA reads TGTGCCAGCAGCTTGGCCGGGGGCTACACCTTC. It is translated as CASSLAGGYTF.

The chain recombines TRBV20-1 with TRBJ2-7, with D uncertain. The length of the CDR3 is 11 residues. With 3 bases removed from V and 5 bases from J, the gap between germline ends came to 8 bases. CDR1 and CDR2 (germline): DFQATT, SNEGSKA (reference sequence). DNA of the CDR3: TGCAGTGCTAGCTCGCTCGACGAGCAGTACTTC. It translates to CSASSLDEQYF.

The chain joins TRBV27 to TRBJ2-5; D gene uncertain. Trimming removed 3 bases at V and 1 base at J, with 12 bases between. Germline V CDR1 and CDR2: MNHEY, SMNVEV (reference sequence). The CDR3 covers 15 residues. The CDR3 protein is CASSFSQYLQETQYF. In DNA form, the CDR3 reads TGTGCCAGCAGTTTCAGTCAGTACCTCCAAGAGACCCAGTACTTC.

This clonotype was picked up many times. The chain couples TRBV7-9 to TRBJ2-3; D tentatively fits TRBD1 or TRBD2 (6 bases each). The V and J ends lost 5 bases and 0 bases respectively, with 12 bases between them. The CDR3 spans 15 residues. Germline-derived CDR1 and CDR2 are SEHNR and FQNEAQ (reference sequence). The CDR3 loop is CASSPTGRSTDTQYF. CDR3 nucleotide sequence: TGTGCCAGCAGCCCCACAGGGAGGAGCACAGATACGCAGTATTTT.

Turning to this clonotype: One junction end disagrees with the germline gene, perhaps due to a read error. The chain joins TRBV12-3 or TRBV12-4 to TRBJ1-2; TRBD1 is a possible D gene (6 bases). CDR3 length: 13 residues. The CDR3 DNA reads as TGTGCCACCAGTCAGGCGACAGGTTATGGCTACACCTTC. Encoded protein: CATSQATGYGYTF.

The table lists this clonotype with a few counts. This rearrangement joins TRBV7-9 to TRBJ1-2; TRBD1 might be the D (6 bases). There are 16 residues in the CDR3. Trimming shortened V by 5 bases and J by 4 bases, and 20 bases separated the two germline ends. CDR1 and CDR2 (germline): SEHNR, FQNEAQ (reference sequence). The CDR3 is CASSPQGIFSFYGYTF. DNA of the CDR3: TGTGCCAGCAGCCCTCAGGGGATCTTTTCTTTCTATGGCTACACCTTC. Full variable domain (remainder filled in from reference TRBV7-9 and TRBJ1-2): DTGVSQNPRHKITKRGQNVTFRCDPISEHNRLYWYRQTLGQGPEFLTYFQNEAQLEKSRLLSDRFSAERPKGSFSTLEIQRTEQGDSAMYLCASSPQGIFSFYGYTFGSGTRLTVV.

The chain couples TRBV12-3 or TRBV12-4 to TRBJ1-5; D is possibly TRBD1 (6 bases). The CDR3 covers 17 residues. Trimming took off 2 bases at V and 6 bases at J, with 20 bases between the two ends. The CDR3: CASSLRPTGFSRQPQHF. DNA of the CDR3: TGTGCCAGCAGTTTACGCCCCACAGGGTTTTCCCGTCAGCCCCAGCATTTT.